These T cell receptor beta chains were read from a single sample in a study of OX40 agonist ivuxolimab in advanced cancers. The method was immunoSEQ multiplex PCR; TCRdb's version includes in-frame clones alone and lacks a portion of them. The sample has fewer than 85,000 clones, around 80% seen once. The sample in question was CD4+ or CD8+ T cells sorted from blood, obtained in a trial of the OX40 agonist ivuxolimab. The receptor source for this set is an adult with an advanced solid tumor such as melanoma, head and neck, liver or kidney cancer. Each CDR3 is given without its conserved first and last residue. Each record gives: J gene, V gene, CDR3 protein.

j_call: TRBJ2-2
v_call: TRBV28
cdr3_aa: ASSSFGTGPTGELF

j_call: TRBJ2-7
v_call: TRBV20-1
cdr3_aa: SSRTGHEQY

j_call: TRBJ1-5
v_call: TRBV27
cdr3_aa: ASRLTPGRDQPQH

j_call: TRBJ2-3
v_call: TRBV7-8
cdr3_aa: ASSLAPRGPDTQY

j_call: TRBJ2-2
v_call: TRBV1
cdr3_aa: TSSPAKSGRWGGELF

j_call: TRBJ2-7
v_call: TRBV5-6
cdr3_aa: ASSLPTGISYEQY

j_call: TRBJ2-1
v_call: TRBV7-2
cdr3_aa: ASSVQLGENEQF

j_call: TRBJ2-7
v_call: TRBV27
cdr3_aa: ASTEYSGRRNSYEQY

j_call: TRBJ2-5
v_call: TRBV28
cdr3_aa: ASKGQGAAQETQY

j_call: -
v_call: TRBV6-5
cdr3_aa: ASSPRRTGVNEQY

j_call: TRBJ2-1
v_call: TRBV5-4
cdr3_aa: ASSFGGGQGYEQF

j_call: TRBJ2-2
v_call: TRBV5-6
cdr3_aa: ASSLVGARTGELF

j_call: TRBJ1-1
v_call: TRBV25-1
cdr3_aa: ASNRGGKTEAF

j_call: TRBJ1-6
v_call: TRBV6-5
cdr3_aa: ASKPDSYNSPLH

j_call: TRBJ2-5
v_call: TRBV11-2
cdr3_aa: ASSTGTSGYEETQY

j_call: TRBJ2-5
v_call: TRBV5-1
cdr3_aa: ASSLGRQETQY

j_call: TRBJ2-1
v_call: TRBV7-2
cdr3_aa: ASRPAGSSYNEQF

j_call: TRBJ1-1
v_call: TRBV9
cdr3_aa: ASSGGTAHRAF

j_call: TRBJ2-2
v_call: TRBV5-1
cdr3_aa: ASSLAGAGRVGELF

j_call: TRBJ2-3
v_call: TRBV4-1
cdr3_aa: ASSQGAGRHTDTQY

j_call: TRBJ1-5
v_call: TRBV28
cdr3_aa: ASSLVSQPQH

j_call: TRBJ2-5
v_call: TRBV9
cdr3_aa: ASSVGSGGLETQY

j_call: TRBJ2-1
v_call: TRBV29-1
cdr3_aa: SVEDTSGSFYNEQF

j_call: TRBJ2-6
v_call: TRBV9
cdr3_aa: ASSNDRSSGANVLT

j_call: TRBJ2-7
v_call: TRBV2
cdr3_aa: ASSEEAGGNEQY

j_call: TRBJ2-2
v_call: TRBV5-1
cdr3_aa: ASSLSLAANTGELF

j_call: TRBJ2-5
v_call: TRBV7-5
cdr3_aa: ARSLEGSLQETQY

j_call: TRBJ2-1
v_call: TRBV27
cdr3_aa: ASSLSAFAGPPQSEQF

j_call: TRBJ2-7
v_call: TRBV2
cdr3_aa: ASSEDQGRRDEQY

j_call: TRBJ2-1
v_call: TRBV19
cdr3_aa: ASSTSGGRGEQF

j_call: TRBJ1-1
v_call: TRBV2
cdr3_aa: ASSDEVQTEAF

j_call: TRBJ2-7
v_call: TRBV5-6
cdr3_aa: ASSRREPYEQY

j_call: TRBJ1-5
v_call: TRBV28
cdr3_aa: ASSLFGNSNQPQH

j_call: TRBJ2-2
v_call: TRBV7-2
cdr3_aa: ASTLMGTGELF

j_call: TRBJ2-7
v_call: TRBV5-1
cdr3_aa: ASSQPGQGANEQY

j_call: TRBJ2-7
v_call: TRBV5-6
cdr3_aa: ASSLRFPDREGAYEQY

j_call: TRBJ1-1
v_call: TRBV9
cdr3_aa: ASSEGQGASDTEAF

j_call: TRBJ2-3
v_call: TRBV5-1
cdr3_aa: ASSSRDSTDTQY

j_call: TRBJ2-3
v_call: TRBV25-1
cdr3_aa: ASSVSLAGSTDTQY

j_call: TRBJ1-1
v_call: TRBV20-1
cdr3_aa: SALDRGAF

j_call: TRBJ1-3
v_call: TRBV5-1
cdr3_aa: ASSLRAGNGNTIY

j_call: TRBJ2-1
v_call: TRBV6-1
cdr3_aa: AGREGPSSYNEQF

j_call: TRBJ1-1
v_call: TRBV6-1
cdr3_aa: ASSSGQGGNTEAF

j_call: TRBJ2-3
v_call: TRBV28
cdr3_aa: ASSPRDFDPDTQY

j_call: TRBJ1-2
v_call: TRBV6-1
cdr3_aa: ASSAKRTGNYGYT

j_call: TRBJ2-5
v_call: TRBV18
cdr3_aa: ASSPGFGVGQETQY

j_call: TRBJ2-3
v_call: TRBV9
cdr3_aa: ASSPGRFSTDTQY

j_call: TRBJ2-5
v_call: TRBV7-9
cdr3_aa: ASSTRGPETQY

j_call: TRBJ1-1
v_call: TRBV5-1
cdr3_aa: ASSFIGTLTEAF

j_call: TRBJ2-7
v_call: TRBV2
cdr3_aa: ASSEQGQGDEQY

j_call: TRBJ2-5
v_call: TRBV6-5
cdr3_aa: ASSLQGSQETQY

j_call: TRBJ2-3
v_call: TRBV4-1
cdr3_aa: ASSLTTVTDTQY

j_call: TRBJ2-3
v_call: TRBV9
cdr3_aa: ASSVLKAGGPSDTQY

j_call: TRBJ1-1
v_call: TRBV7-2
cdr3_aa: ASSFRMNTEAF

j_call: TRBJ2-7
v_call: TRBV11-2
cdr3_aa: ASSLRATGVEQY

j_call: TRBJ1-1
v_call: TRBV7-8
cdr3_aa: ASIASTEAF

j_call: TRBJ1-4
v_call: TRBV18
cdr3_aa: ASSRPGQGAGGEKLF

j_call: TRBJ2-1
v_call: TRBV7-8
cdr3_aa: ASSLLAYNEQF

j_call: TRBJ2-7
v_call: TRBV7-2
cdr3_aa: ASSLQGIEQY